A selection of T cell receptor beta chains follows, all from one sample in a study of T cells in Graves' hyperthyroidism and ophthalmopathy. Each CDR3 protein is one row after TCRdb ran MiXCR on the multiplex PCR reads. The table records about 500,000 distinct CDR3 sequences, about 16% of them present only once. The material sequenced was blood. Receptors originate from a woman aged 25 to 39 with Graves' ophthalmopathy. Both conserved end residues are part of each CDR3.

V: TRBV10-2
J: TRBJ2-1
CDR3: CATLLVNEQFF

V: TRBV7-2
J: TRBJ2-7
CDR3: CASSLLAGDEQYF

V: TRBV28
J: TRBJ2-3
CDR3: CASSFGGGRSTDTQYF

V: TRBV5-1
J: TRBJ2-3
CDR3: CASSLNWDTQYF

V: TRBV24-1
J: TRBJ2-5
CDR3: CATSDWGLAGGYQETQYF

V: TRBV4-3
J: TRBJ1-2
CDR3: CASSQSGGSGNYGYTF

V: TRBV20-1
J: TRBJ1-1
CDR3: CSARDLEENTEAFF

V: TRBV29-1
J: TRBJ2-7
CDR3: CSVADGRGYEQYF

V: TRBV5-5
J: TRBJ1-1
CDR3: CASSHDREAFF

V: TRBV18
J: TRBJ2-3
CDR3: CASSRYTGQSTDTQYF

V: TRBV20-1
J: TRBJ2-7
CDR3: CSASGATSYEQYF

V: TRBV7-3
J: TRBJ2-1
CDR3: CASSLPPGLAAYSYNEQFF

V: TRBV6-1
J: TRBJ2-5
CDR3: CASSDIFTAQQAGETQYF

V: TRBV29-1
J: TRBJ2-7
CDR3: CSVGDRGHEQYF

V: TRBV4-3
J: TRBJ2-7
CDR3: CASSQGQGVNEQYF

V: TRBV13
J: TRBJ1-3
CDR3: CASSSDGNSGNTIYF

V: TRBV4-1
J: TRBJ1-1
CDR3: CASSLIWAANTEAFF